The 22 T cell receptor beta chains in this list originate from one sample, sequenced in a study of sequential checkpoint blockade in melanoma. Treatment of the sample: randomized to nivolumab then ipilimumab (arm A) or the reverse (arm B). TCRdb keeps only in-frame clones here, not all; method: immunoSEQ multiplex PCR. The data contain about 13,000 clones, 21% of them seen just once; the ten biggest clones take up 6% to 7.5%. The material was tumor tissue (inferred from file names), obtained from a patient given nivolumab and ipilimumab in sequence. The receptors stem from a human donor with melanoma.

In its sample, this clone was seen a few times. The CDR3 DNA reads TGTGCCAGCAGCTCGACAGGGGTTGAGCAGTTCTTC. This gives the protein CASSSTGVEQFF. The rearrangement links TRBV6-8 to TRBJ2-1; 8 bases map to TRBD1. Germline values: CDR1 MNHGY, CDR2 SAAAGT. V was clipped by 6 bases and J by 9 bases; unmatched bases: 4. This CDR3 has 12 residues.

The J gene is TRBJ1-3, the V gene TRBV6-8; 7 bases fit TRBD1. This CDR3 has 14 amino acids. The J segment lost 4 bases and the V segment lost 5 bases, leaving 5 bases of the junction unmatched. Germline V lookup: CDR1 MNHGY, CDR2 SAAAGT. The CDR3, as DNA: TGTGCCAGCAGTAGTACAGGGGCCGGAAACACCATATATTTT. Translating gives CASSSTGAGNTIYF.

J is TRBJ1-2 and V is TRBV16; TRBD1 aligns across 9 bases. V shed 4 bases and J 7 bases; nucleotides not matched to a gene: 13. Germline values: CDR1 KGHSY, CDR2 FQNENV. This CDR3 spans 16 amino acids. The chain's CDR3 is CASSRSSGQGLSGYTF. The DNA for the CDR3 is TGTGCCAGCAGCCGCTCATCGGGACAGGGACTGAGTGGCTACACCTTC. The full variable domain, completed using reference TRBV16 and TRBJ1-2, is GEEVAQTPKHLVRGEGQKAKLYCAPIKGHSYVFWYQQVLKNEFKFLISFQNENVFDETGMPKERFSAKCLPNSPCSLEIQATKLEDSAVYFCASSRSSGQGLSGYTFGSGTRLTVV.

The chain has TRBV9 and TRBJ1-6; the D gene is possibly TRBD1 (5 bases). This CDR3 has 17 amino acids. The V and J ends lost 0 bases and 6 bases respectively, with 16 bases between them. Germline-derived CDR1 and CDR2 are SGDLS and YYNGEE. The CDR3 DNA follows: TGTGCCAGCAGCGTAGGTTCAGGGTTAACTCCTAATTCACCCCTCCACTTT. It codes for CASSVGSGLTPNSPLHF.

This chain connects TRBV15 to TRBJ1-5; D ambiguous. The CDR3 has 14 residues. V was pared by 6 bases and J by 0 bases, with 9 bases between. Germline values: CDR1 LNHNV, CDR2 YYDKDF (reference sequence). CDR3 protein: CATSRRPSNQPQHF. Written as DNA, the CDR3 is TGTGCCACCAGTCGGCGGCCTAGCAATCAGCCCCAGCATTTT.

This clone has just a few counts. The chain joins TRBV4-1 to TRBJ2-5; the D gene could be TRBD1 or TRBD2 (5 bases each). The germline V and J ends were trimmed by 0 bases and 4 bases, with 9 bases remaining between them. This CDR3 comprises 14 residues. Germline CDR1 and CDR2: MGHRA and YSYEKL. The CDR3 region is CASSQEGAGETQYF. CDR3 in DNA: TGCGCCAGCAGCCAAGAAGGGGCGGGAGAGACCCAGTACTTC.

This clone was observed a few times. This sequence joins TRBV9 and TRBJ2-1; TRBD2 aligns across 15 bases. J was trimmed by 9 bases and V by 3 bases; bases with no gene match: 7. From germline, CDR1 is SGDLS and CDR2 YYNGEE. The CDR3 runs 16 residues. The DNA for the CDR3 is TGTGCCAGCAGCGAATATGGGACTAGCGGGAGGAGTGAGCAGTTCTTC. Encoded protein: CASSEYGTSGRSEQFF. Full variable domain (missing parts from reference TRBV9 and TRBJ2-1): DSGVTQTPKHLITATGQRVTLRCSPRSGDLSVYWYQQSLDQGLQFLIQYYNGEERAKGNILERFSAQQFPDLHSELNLSSLELGDSALYFCASSEYGTSGRSEQFFGPGTRLTVL.

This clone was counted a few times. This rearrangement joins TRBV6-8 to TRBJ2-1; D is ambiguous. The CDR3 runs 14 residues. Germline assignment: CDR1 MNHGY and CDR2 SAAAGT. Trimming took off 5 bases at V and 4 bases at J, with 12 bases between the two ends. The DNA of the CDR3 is TGTGCCAGCAGTCCCCTCCAGTCTTACAATGAGCAGTTCTTC. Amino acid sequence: CASSPLQSYNEQFF.

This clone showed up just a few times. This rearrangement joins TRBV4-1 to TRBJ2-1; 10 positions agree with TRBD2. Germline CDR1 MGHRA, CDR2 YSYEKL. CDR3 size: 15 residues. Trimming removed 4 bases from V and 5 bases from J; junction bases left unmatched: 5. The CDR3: CASSPAGGANNEQFF. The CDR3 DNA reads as TGCGCCAGCAGCCCAGCGGGGGGGGCCAACAATGAGCAGTTCTTC.

In nucleotides, the CDR3 is TGTGCCAGCAGCTTGTCGCGGGCACGCAACGGTGAGCAGTTCTTC. This codes for CASSLSRARNGEQFF. The chain joins TRBV11-1 to TRBJ2-1; a possible D gene is TRBD2 (5 bases). The germline CDR1 and CDR2 sequences are SGHAT and FQDESV (reference sequence). Trimming took off 3 bases at V and 9 bases at J, with 18 bases between the two ends. The length of the CDR3 is 15 residues.

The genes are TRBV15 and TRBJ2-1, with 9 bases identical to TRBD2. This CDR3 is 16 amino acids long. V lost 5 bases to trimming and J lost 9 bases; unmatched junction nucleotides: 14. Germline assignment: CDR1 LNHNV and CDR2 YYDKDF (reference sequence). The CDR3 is CATSGLAGVGLGEQFF. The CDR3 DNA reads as TGTGCCACCAGCGGTTTAGCGGGAGTCGGGTTGGGTGAGCAGTTCTTC.

The CDR3 nucleotides are TGTGCCAGCCTTCCCGGGGGGCCACAAGAGACCCAGTACTTC. It specifies CASLPGGPQETQYF. The rearrangement links TRBV18 to TRBJ2-5; D is perhaps TRBD2 (7 bases). Germline lookup yields CDR1 KGHSH and CDR2 LQKENI. CDR3 length: 14 residues. Trimming left V 8 bases short and J 2 bases short, with 15 bases between.

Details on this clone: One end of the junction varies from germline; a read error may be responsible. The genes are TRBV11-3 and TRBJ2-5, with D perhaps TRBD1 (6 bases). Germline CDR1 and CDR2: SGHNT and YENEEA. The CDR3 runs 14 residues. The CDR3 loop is CASSRWGRGETQYF. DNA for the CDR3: TGTGCTAGCAGCCGTTGGGGCAGGGGAGAGACCCAGTACTTC.

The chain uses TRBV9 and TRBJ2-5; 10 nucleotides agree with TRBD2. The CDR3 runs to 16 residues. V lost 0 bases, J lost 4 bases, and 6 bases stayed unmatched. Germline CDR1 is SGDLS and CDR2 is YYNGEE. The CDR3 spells CASSVESGRAGETQYF. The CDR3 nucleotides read TGTGCCAGCAGCGTAGAGAGCGGGAGGGCGGGAGAGACCCAGTACTTC.

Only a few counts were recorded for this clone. DNA for the CDR3: TGTGCCACCAGCAGAGAGGTAGGGTCTTACAATGAGCAGTTCTTC. Its translation is CATSREVGSYNEQFF. The chain recombines TRBV15 with TRBJ2-1; D is uncertain. CDR3 length equals 15 residues. V lost 0 bases to trimming and J lost 4 bases, with 10 bases between them. In germline, CDR1 is LNHNV, CDR2 YYDKDF (reference sequence). Looking up the rest from reference TRBV15 and TRBJ2-1 gives the full variable domain: DAMVIQNPRYQVTQFGKPVTLSCSQTLNHNVMYWYQQKSSQAPKLLFHYYDKDFNNEADTPDNFQSRRPNTSFCFLDIRSPGLGDTAMYLCATSREVGSYNEQFFGPGTRLTVL.

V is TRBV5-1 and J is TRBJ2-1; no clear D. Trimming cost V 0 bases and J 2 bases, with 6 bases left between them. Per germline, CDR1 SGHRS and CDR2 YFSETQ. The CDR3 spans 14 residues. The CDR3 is CASSLEGTYNEQFF. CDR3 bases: TGCGCCAGCAGCTTGGAGGGTACCTACAATGAGCAGTTCTTC.

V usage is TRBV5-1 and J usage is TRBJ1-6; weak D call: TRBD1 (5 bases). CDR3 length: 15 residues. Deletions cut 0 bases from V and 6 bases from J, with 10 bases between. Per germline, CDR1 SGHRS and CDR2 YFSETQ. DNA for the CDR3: TGCGCCAGCAGCTTGGGGCAGGGCGGTAATTCACCCCTCCACTTT. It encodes CASSLGQGGNSPLHF.

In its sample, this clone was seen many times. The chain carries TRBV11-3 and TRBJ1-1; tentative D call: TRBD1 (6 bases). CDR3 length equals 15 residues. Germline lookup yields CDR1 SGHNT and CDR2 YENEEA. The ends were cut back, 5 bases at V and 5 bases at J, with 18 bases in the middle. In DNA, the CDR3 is TGTGCCAGCAGCCAGGAGTTGGGGGGCGAGACTGAAGCTTTCTTT. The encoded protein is CASSQELGGETEAFF.

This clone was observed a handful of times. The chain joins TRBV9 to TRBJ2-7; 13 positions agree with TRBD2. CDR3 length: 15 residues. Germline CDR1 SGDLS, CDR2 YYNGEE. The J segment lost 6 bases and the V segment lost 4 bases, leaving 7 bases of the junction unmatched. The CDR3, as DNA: TGTGCCAGCAGCCACACTAGCGGGAGGGCCGGCGAGCAGTACTTC. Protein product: CASSHTSGRAGEQYF.

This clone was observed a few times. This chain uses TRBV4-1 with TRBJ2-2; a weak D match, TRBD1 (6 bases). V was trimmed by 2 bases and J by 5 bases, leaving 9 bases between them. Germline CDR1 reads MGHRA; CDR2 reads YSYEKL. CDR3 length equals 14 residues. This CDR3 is CASSQTQGTGELFF. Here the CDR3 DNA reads TGCGCCAGCAGCCAAACCCAGGGGACCGGGGAGCTGTTTTTT.

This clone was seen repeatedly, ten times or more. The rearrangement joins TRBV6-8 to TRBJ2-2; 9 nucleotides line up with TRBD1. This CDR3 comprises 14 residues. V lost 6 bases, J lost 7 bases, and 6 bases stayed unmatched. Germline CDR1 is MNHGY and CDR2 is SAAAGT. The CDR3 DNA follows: TGTGCCAGCAGGGGAACAGGGGGCGGCGGGGAGCTGTTTTTT. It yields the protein CASRGTGGGGELFF.

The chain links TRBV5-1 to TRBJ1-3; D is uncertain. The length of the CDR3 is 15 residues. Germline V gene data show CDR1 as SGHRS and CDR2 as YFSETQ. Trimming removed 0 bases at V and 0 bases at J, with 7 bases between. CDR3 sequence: CASSLEGNSGNTIYF. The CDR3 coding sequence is TGCGCCAGCAGCTTGGAAGGAAACTCTGGAAACACCATATATTTT.